This is a list of T cell receptor beta chains from one sample in a study of control samples from healthy donors and cancer patients. Sequencing used immunoSEQ multiplex PCR; TCRdb keeps in-frame clones, though not all of them. Of 65,000 to 80,000 clones detected, roughly nine tenths appear once; the ten largest clones hold roughly 8.9%. Specimen: PBMCs. These receptors were taken from a woman in her forties or fifties with colorectal cancer. CDR3s include the opening cysteine and the closing phenylalanine or tryptophan. The D gene is left open where the match is weak. A row's size may be missing; if present it is once, few, many or a size class.

J: TRBJ1-1; D: -; V: TRBV18; size: few; CDR3: CASSRVQGNKNTEAFF; DNA: TGTGCCAGCTCACGGGTTCAGGGGAATAAGAACACTGAAGCTTTCTTT
J: TRBJ2-5; D: -; V: TRBV18; size: once; CDR3: CASSPRQNQETQYF; DNA: TGTGCCAGCTCACCACGCCAAAACCAAGAGACCCAGTACTTC
J: TRBJ1-2; D: TRBD1; V: TRBV3-1/TRBV3-2; size: -; CDR3: CASSQEPTGIIDGYTF; DNA: TGTGCCAGCAGCCAAGAGCCGACAGGGATAATTGATGGCTACACCTTC
J: TRBJ1-3; D: -; V: TRBV2; size: -; CDR3: CASSDGLLSGNTIYF; DNA: TGTGCCAGCAGTGATGGTCTTCTCTCTGGAAACACCATATATTTT
J: TRBJ2-3; D: TRBD2; V: TRBV27; size: -; CDR3: CASSFWRGGLSTDTQYF; DNA: TGTGCCAGCAGTTTCTGGCGGGGGGGCCTTAGCACAGATACGCAGTATTTT
J: TRBJ2-5; D: -; V: TRBV3-1/TRBV3-2; size: -; CDR3: CASSLQETQYF; DNA: TGTGCCAGCAGCCTCCAAGAGACCCAGTACTTC
J: TRBJ2-2; D: TRBD1; V: TRBV19; size: few; CDR3: CASSGTGERIGELFF; DNA: TGTGCCAGTAGTGGGACAGGGGAGCGGATCGGGGAGCTGTTTTTT
J: TRBJ1-2; D: TRBD1; V: TRBV20-1; size: -; CDR3: CSASQGDYGYTF; DNA: TGCAGTGCTAGTCAGGGGGATTATGGCTACACCTTC
J: TRBJ2-3; D: -; V: TRBV7-2; size: -; CDR3: CASSLGTTDTQYF; DNA: TGTGCCAGCAGCTTAGGGACTACAGATACGCAGTATTTT
J: TRBJ2-3; D: TRBD2; V: TRBV12-3/TRBV12-4; size: -; CDR3: CATRGGADTQYF; DNA: TGTGCCACACGGGGGGGGGCGGATACGCAGTATTTT
J: TRBJ1-6; D: -; V: TRBV5-6; size: -; CDR3: CASSLRGSYNSPLHF; DNA: TGTGCCAGCAGCTTGAGGGGATCCTATAATTCACCCCTCCACTTT
J: TRBJ2-6; D: -; V: TRBV30; size: -; CDR3: CAWAPRTVSSGANVLTF; DNA: TGTGCCTGGGCCCCCCGGACGGTGAGCTCTGGGGCCAACGTCCTGACTTTC
J: TRBJ1-3; D: -; V: TRBV27; size: -; CDR3: CASSLSGEVNTIYF; DNA: TGTGCCAGCAGTTTATCGGGGGAGGTCAACACCATATATTTT
J: TRBJ1-6; D: -; V: TRBV6-2/TRBV6-3; size: once; CDR3: CASSSQPSTSSYNSPLHF; DNA: TGTGCCAGCAGCTCCCAACCTTCTACGAGCTCCTATAATTCACCCCTCCACTTT
J: TRBJ2-3; D: TRBD2; V: TRBV27; size: -; CDR3: CASSLSPRGERGGGDTQYF; DNA: TGTGCCAGCAGTTTATCGCCCCGGGGGGAGCGGGGGGGTGGAGATACGCAGTATTTT
J: TRBJ1-3; D: -; V: TRBV6-6; size: -; CDR3: CATAGPSGNTIYF; DNA: TGTGCTACGGCAGGCCCCTCTGGAAACACCATATATTTT
J: TRBJ1-1; D: -; V: TRBV4-1; size: -; CDR3: CASSQDRSEPEAFF; DNA: TGCGCCAGCAGCCAAGATCGAAGCGAACCCGAAGCTTTCTTT
J: TRBJ2-1; D: TRBD2; V: TRBV27; size: -; CDR3: CASSLLAGGRNEQFF; DNA: TGTGCCAGCAGTTTACTAGCGGGGGGGCGTAATGAGCAGTTCTTC
J: TRBJ2-3; D: -; V: TRBV25-1; size: -; CDR3: CASSELGGGSTDTQYF; DNA: TGTGCCAGCAGTGAGCTCGGCGGCGGGAGCACAGATACGCAGTATTTT
J: TRBJ2-2; D: TRBD2; V: TRBV7-3; size: -; CDR3: CASSPGGADTGELFF; DNA: TGTGCCAGCAGCCCGGGAGGGGCGGACACCGGGGAGCTGTTTTTT
J: TRBJ2-3; D: -; V: TRBV7-9; size: -; CDR3: CASSLRGTDTDTQYF; DNA: TGTGCCAGCAGCTTACGCGGGACAGACACAGATACGCAGTATTTT
J: TRBJ1-2; D: -; V: TRBV28; size: once; CDR3: CASTLGRGTDYGYTF; DNA: TGTGCCAGCACTTTAGGGAGGGGGACGGACTATGGCTACACCTTC
J: TRBJ1-3; D: -; V: TRBV7-2; size: -; CDR3: CASSSHPGSGPGNTIYF; DNA: TGTGCCAGCAGCTCCCACCCGGGGTCGGGCCCTGGAAACACCATATATTTT
J: TRBJ1-6; D: TRBD1; V: TRBV18; size: -; CDR3: CASSSGQGGDSPLHF; DNA: TGTGCCAGCTCATCAGGACAGGGAGGAGATTCACCCCTCCACTTT
J: TRBJ2-1; D: TRBD1; V: TRBV24-1; size: -; CDR3: CATSTTGQGIYNEQFF; DNA: TGTGCCACCAGTACAACGGGACAGGGGATCTACAATGAGCAGTTCTTC
J: TRBJ1-3; D: TRBD1; V: TRBV30; size: -; CDR3: CAWSVGTGRNTIYF; DNA: TGTGCCTGGAGTGTAGGGACAGGGAGAAACACCATATATTTT
J: TRBJ2-6; D: -; V: TRBV5-4; size: -; CDR3: CASKTSAGANVLTF; DNA: TGTGCCAGCAAAACAAGCGCTGGGGCCAACGTCCTGACTTTC
J: TRBJ1-1; D: -; V: TRBV5-5; size: -; CDR3: CASSVGPRGNTEAFF; DNA: TGTGCCAGCAGCGTCGGGCCCCGAGGGAACACTGAAGCTTTCTTT